A single sample gave rise to the 8 T cell receptor beta chains below, sequenced in a study of CD8 T cells in Susac syndrome. The RNA input was roughly 0.45 to 1 ug, and it was reverse transcribed with random hexamers. TCRdb re-derived calls from the immunoSEQ multiplex PCR reads in MiXCR, one entry per CDR3 protein. The sample has some 100,000 distinct CDR3 sequences, 95% seen once. The sample taken for sequencing was CD8+ T cells from PBMCs. The receptors were sampled from a human donor with Susac syndrome.

V and J are TRBV5-1 and TRBJ1-1; a possible D gene is TRBD1 (6 bases). The CDR3 covers 14 residues. The germline CDR1 and CDR2 sequences are SGHRS and YFSETQ. The V gene lost 1 base and the J gene lost 2 bases, with 9 bases spanning the gap. For the CDR3, the DNA is TGCGCCAGCAGCTTGACAGGGCCCAACACTGAAGCTTTCTTT. Residues: CASSLTGPNTEAFF.

V gene TRBV6-5 combines with J gene TRBJ1-5, with D possibly TRBD1 on 6 matching bases. V was trimmed by 4 bases and J by 6 bases, leaving 13 bases between them. There are 14 residues in the CDR3. From germline, CDR1 is MNHEY and CDR2 SVGAGI. CDR3 sequence reads: CASSFRGAGQPQHF. The DNA for the CDR3 is TGTGCCAGCAGTTTTAGGGGGGCGGGTCAGCCCCAGCATTTT.

This clonotype was seen just once. The V and J genes are TRBV6-1 and TRBJ1-1; D might be TRBD1 (5 bases). CDR3 length: 14 residues. V shed 4 bases and J shed 1 base, with 10 bases lying between them. The V gene's germline CDR1 is MNHNS and CDR2 SASEGT. The CDR3 protein is CASSALQGNTEAFF. The DNA of the CDR3 is TGTGCCAGCAGTGCTCTTCAGGGGAACACTGAAGCTTTCTTT.

The rearrangement links TRBV14 to TRBJ1-2, with TRBD1 as a possible D gene (6 bases). This CDR3 is built from 14 residues. V gave up 4 bases and J gave up 3 bases, with 12 bases separating them. The germline V gene encodes CDR1 SGHDN and CDR2 FVKESK. The CDR3 sequence: CASSLGGGYYGYTF. The DNA of the CDR3 is TGTGCCAGCAGCCTCGGGGGGGGCTACTATGGCTACACCTTC. Based on the CDR3 plus reference TRBV14 and TRBJ1-2, the full variable domain is EAGVTQFPSHSVIEKGQTVTLRCDPISGHDNLYWYRRVMGKEIKFLLHFVKESKQDESGMPNNRFLAERTGGTYSTLKVQPAELEDSGVYFCASSLGGGYYGYTFGSGTRLTVV.

The rearrangement links TRBV15 to TRBJ1-1; no firm D call. This CDR3 has 12 residues. Germline V gene lookup returns CDR1 LNHNV and CDR2 YYDKDF (reference sequence). Between the trimmed V and J ends, which lost 1 base and 3 bases, there was a span of 3 bases. Here the CDR3 reads CATSRADTEAFF. CDR3 nucleotide sequence: TGTGCCACCAGCAGAGCCGACACTGAAGCTTTCTTT.

The V and J genes are TRBV12-3 or TRBV12-4 and TRBJ1-5, with a weak D call TRBD1 (5 bases). This CDR3 comprises 14 residues. V dropped 1 base and J dropped 7 bases, with 11 bases sitting between them. CDR3 nucleotide sequence: TGTGCCAGCAGTTTAGACCGAGGGGTCCAGCCCCAGCATTTT. Amino acid sequence: CASSLDRGVQPQHF.

The DNA for the CDR3 is TGCAGCGCCTTGGGGTCCGGGACCCAGTACTTC. Translation gives CSALGSGTQYF. The V and J genes are TRBV29-1 and TRBJ2-5; D gene uncertain. The CDR3 covers 11 residues. V was trimmed by 7 bases and J by 7 bases, leaving 13 bases between them. Germline values: CDR1 SQVTM, CDR2 ANQGSEA.

CDR3 in DNA: TGTGCCAGCAGCCAGAACCGGGACGAGCAGTTCTTC. Translated: CASSQNRDEQFF. This chain links TRBV14 with TRBJ2-1; perhaps D is TRBD1 or TRBD2 (5 bases each). The CDR3 extends over 12 amino acids. V was clipped by 3 bases and J by 10 bases, with 10 bases between them. Germline V CDR1 and CDR2: SGHDN, FVKESK.